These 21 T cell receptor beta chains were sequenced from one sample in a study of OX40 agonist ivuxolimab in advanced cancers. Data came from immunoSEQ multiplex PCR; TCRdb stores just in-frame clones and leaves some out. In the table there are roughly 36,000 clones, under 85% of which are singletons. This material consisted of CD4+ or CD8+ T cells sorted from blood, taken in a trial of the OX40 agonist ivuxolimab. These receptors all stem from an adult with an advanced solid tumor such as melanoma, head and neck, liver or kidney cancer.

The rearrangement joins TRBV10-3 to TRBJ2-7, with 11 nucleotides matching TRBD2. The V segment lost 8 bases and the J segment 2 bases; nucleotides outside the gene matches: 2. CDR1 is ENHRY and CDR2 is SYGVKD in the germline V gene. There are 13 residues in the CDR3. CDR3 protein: CAIATSGTYEQYF. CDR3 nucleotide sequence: TGTGCCATCGCGACTAGCGGGACCTACGAGCAGTACTTC.

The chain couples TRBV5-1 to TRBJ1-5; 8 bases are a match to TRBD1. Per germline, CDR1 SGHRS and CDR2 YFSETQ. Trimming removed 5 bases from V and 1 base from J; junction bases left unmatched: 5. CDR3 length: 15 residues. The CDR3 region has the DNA TGCGCCAGCAGTTTACAGGGGGAAAGCAATCAGCCCCAGCATTTT. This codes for CASSLQGESNQPQHF.

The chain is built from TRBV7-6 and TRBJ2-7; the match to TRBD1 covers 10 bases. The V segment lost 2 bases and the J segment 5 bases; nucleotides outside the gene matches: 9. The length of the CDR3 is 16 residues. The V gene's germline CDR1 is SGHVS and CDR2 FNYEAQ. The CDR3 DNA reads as TGTGCCAGCAGCTTATTTACGACAGGGGGCCACGACGAGCAGTACTTC. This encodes CASSLFTTGGHDEQYF.

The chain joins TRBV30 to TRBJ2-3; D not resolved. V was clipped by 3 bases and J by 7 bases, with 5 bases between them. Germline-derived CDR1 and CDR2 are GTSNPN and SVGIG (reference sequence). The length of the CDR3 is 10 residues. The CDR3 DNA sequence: TGTGCCTGGAGCCTTAATACGCAGTATTTT. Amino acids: CAWSLNTQYF.

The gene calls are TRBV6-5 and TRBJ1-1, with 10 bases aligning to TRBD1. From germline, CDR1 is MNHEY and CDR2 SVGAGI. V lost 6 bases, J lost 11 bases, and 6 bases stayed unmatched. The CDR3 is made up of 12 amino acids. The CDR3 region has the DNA TGTGCCAGCAGCTTCGACAGGGGGCTGGCTTTCTTT. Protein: CASSFDRGLAFF.

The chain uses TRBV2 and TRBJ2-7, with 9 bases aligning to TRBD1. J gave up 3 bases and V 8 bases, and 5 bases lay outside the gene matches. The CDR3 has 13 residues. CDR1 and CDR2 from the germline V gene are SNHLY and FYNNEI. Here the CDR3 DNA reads TGTGCCAGCTGTGGACAGGGGCGCTACGAGCAGTACTTC. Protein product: CASCGQGRYEQYF.

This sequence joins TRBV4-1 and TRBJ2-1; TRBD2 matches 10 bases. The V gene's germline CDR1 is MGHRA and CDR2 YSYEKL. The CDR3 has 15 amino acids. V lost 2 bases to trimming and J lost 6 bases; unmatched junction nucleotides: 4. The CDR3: CASSQRTSGINEQFF. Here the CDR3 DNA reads TGCGCCAGCAGCCAAAGGACTAGCGGAATCAATGAGCAGTTCTTC.

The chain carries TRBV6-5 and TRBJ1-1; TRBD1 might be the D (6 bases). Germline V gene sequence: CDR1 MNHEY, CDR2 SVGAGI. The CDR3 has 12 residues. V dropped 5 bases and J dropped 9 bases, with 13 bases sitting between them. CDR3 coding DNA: TGTGCCAGCAGTCCCGGGACAATGAAAGCTTTCTTT. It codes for CASSPGTMKAFF.

The CDR3 bases are TGTGCCAGCAACAACAGGGGTTCCCAAGAGACCCAGTACTTC. It codes for CASNNRGSQETQYF. This chain joins TRBV6-5 and TRBJ2-5; 7 bases are shared with TRBD1. Looked up from germline, CDR1 is MNHEY and CDR2 is SVGAGI. CDR3 length equals 14 residues. V lost 7 bases, J lost 1 base, and 6 bases stayed unmatched.

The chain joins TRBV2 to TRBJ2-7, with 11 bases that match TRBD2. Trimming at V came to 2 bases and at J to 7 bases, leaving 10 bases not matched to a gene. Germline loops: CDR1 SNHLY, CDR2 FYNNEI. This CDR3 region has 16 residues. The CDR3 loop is CASSEISLAGGGEQYV. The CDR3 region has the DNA TGTGCCAGCAGTGAAATCTCCCTAGCGGGGGGAGGGGAGCAGTACGTC.

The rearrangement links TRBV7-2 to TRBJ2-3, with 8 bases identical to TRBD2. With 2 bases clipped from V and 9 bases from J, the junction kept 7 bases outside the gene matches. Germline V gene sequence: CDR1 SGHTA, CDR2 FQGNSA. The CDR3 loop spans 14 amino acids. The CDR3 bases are TGTGCCAGCAGCTTAACGGGGGGGCCTGTCACGCAGTATTTT. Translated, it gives CASSLTGGPVTQYF.

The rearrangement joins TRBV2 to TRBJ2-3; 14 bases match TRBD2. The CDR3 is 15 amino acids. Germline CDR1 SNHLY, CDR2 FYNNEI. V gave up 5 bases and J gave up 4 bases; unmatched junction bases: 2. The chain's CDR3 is CASSTGLAGADTQYF. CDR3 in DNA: TGTGCCAGCAGTACGGGACTAGCGGGGGCAGATACGCAGTATTTT.

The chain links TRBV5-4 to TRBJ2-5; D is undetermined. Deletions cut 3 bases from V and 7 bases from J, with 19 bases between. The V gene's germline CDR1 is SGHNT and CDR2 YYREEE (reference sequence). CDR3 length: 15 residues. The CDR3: CASSSGGIQDGTQYF. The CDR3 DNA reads TGTGCCAGCAGCTCGGGCGGTATACAAGATGGGACCCAGTACTTC.

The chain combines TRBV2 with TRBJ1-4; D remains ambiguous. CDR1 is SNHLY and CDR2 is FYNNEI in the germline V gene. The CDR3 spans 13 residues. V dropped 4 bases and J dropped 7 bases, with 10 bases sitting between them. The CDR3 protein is CASSVLGSEKLFF. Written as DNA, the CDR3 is TGTGCCAGCAGTGTGTTGGGGAGTGAAAAACTGTTTTTT. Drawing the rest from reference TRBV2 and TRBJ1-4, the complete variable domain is EPEVTQTPSHQVTQMGQEVILRCVPISNHLYFYWYRQILGQKVEFLVSFYNNEISEKSEIFDDQFSVERPDGSNFTLKIRSTKLEDSAMYFCASSVLGSEKLFFGSGTQLSVL.

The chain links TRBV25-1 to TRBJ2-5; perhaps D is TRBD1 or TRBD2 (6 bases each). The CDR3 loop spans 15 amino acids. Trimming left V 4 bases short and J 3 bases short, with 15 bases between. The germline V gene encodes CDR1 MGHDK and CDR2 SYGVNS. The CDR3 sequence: CASSAPGGGKETQYF. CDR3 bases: TGTGCCAGCAGTGCCCCCGGGGGCGGAAAAGAGACCCAGTACTTC.

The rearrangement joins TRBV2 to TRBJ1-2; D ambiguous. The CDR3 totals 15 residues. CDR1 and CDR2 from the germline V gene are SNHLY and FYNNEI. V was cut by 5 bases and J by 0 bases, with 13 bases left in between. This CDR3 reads CASSSRASPNYGYTF. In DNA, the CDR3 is TGTGCCAGCAGTTCCCGGGCCTCCCCTAACTATGGCTACACCTTC.

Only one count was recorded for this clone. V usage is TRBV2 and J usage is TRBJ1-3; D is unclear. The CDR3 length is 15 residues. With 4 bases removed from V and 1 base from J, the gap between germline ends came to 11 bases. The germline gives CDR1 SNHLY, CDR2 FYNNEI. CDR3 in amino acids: CASSAEGFSGNTIYF. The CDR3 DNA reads TGTGCCAGCAGTGCGGAAGGTTTTTCTGGAAACACCATATATTTT.

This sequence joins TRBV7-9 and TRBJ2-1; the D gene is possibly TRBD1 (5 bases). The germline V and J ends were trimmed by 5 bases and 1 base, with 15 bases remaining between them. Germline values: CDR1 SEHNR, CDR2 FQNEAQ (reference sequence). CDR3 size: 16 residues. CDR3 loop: CASSPRSRQSYNEQFF. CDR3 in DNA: TGTGCCAGCAGCCCGCGTTCCCGACAGTCCTACAATGAGCAGTTCTTC.

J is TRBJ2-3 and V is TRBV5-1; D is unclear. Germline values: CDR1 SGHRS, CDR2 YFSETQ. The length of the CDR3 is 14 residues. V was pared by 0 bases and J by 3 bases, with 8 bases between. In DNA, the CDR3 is TGCGCCAGCAGCTTGGAGTTAACGACAGATACGCAGTATTTT. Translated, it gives CASSLELTTDTQYF.

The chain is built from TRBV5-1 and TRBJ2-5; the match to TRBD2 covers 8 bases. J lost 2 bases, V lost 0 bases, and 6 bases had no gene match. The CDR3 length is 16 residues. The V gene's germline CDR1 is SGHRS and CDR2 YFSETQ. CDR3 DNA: TGCGCCAGCAGCTTGGCCAGCGGGGGCCCACAAGAGACCCAGTACTTC. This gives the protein CASSLASGGPQETQYF.

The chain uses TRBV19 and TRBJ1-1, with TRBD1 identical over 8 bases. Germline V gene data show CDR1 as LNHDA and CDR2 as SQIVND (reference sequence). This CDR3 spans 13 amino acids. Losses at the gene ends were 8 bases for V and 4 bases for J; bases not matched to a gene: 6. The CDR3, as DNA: TGTGCCAGTCTGGACAGGGCGGTCACTGAAGCTTTCTTT. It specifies CASLDRAVTEAFF.